This T cell receptor (beta chain) was identified in a study of identical twins. CDR1 MNHEY and CDR2 SVGAGI come from the germline V gene. The V end lost 5 bases, the J end lost 7 bases, and 9 bases lay between the germline ends. This CDR3 has 11 residues. On this clonotype: Its cognate antigen is unknown.

General study points: Whereas memory repertoires showed no such difference, abundant cord blood beta clonotypes carried fewer insertions.

cDNA molecules carried unique molecular identifiers, and template switching added a universal primer site. A single record per CDR3 protein comes from TCRdb applying MiXCR to the 5' RACE reads. The table has roughly 230,000 distinct CDR3 sequences, roughly 8% seen once. The same sample was also studied in work on yellow fever vaccine responses in identical twins.

The receptor was isolated from a woman younger than 35 in good health. The rearrangement links TRBV6-5 to TRBJ2-7; D not certain. Sequencing was performed on CD8+ T cells sorted from blood. The CDR3 DNA reads as TGTGCCAGCAGTCTTGCGCAGGAGCAGTACTTC. This codes for CASSLAQEQYF.